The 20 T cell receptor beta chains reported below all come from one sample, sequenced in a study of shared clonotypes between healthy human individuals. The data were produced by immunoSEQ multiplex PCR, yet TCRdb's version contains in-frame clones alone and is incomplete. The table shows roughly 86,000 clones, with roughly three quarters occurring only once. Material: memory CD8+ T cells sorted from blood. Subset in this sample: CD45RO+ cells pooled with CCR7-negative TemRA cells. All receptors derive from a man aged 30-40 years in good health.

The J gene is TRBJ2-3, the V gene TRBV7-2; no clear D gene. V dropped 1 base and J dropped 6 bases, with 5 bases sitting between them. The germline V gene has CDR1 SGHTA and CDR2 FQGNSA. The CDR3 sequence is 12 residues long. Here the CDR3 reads CASSLGVDTQYF. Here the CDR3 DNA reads TGTGCCAGCAGCTTAGGGGTCGATACGCAGTATTTT.

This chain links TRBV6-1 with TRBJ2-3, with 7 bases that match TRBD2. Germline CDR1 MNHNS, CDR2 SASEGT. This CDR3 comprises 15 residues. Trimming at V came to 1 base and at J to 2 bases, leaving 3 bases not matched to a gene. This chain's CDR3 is CASSEVAGTTDTQYF. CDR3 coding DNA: TGTGCCAGCAGTGAAGTAGCGGGCACCACAGATACGCAGTATTTT.

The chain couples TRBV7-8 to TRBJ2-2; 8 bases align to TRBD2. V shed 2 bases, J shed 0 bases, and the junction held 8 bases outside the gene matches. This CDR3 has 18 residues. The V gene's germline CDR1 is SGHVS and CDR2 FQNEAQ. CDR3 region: CASSLKGLDFANTGELFF. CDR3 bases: TGTGCCAGCAGCTTAAAGGGACTAGACTTTGCGAACACCGGGGAGCTGTTTTTT. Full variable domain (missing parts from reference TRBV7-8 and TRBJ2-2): GAGVSQSPRYKVAKRGQDVALRCDPISGHVSLFWYQQALGQGPEFLTYFQNEAQLDKSGLPSDRFFAERPEGSVSTLKIQRTQQEDSAVYLCASSLKGLDFANTGELFFGEGSRLTVL.

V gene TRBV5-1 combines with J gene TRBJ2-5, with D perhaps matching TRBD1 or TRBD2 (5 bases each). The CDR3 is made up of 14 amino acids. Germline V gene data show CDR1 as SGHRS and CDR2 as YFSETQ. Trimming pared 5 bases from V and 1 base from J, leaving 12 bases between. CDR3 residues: CASRQGPLQETQYF. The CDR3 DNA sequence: TGCGCCAGCAGGCAGGGACCACTCCAAGAGACCCAGTACTTC.

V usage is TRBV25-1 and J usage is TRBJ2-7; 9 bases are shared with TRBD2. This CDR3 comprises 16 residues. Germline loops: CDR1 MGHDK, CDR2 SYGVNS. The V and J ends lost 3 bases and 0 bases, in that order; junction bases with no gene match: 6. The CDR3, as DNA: TGTGCCAGCAGTGACGGTCATAGCGGGGGCTCCTACGAGCAGTACTTC. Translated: CASSDGHSGGSYEQYF.

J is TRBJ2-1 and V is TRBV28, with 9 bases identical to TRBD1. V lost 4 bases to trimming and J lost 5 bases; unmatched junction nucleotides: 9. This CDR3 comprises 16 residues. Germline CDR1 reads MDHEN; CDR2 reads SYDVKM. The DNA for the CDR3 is TGTGCCAGCAGTTCTCCCACCGGGACAGGGAACAATGAGCAGTTCTTC. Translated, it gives CASSSPTGTGNNEQFF.

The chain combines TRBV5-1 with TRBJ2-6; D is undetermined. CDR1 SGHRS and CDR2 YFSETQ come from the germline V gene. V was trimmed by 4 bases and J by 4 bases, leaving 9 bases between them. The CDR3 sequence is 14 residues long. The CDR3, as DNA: TGCGCCAGCAGCGATGTCAGGGGGGCCAACGTCCTGACTTTC. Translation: CASSDVRGANVLTF.

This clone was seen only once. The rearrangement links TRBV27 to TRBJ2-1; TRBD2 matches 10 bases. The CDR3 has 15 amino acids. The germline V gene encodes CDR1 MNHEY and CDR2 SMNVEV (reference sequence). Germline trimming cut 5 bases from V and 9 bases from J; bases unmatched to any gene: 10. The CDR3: CASSPLAGAMGEQFF. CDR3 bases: TGTGCCAGCAGTCCCCTAGCGGGGGCTATGGGTGAGCAGTTCTTC.

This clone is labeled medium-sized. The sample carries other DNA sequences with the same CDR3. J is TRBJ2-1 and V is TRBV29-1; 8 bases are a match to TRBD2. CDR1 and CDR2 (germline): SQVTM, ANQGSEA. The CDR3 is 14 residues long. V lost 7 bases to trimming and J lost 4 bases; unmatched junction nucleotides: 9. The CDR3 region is CSAALAAGYNEQFF. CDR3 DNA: TGCAGCGCCGCACTAGCGGCCGGTTACAATGAGCAGTTCTTC.

CDR3 sequence (DNA): TGCGCCAGCAGCTTGGACAGTCGACCAGATACGCAGTATTTT. Its protein product is CASSLDSRPDTQYF. V is TRBV5-1 and J is TRBJ2-3; D is undetermined. V was cut by 0 bases and J by 4 bases, with 9 bases left in between. This CDR3 has 14 amino acids. Germline V lookup: CDR1 SGHRS, CDR2 YFSETQ.

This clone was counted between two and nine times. CDR3 sequence: CASSYGQNYEQYF. CDR3 bases: TGTGCCAGCAGCTATGGACAGAACTACGAGCAGTACTTC. The chain recombines TRBV5-8 with TRBJ2-7; perhaps TRBD1 as D (6 bases). Looked up from germline, CDR1 is SGHTS and CDR2 is YDEGEE. The CDR3 consists of 13 residues. Trimming removed 3 bases at V and 3 bases at J, with 10 bases between.

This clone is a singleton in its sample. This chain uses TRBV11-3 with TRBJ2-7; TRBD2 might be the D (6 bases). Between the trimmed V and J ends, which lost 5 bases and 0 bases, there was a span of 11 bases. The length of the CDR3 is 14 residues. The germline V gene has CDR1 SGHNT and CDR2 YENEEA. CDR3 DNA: TGTGCCAGCAGCGCCCGGGGGAACTCCTACGAGCAGTACTTC. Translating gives CASSARGNSYEQYF.

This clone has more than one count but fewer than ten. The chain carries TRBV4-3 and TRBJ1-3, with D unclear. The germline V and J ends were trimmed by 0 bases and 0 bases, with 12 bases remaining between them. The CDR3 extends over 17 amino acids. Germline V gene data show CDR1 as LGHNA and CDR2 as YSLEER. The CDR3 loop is CASSQDVTVGSGNTIYF. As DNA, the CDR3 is TGCGCCAGCAGCCAAGATGTTACGGTTGGCTCTGGAAACACCATATATTTT.

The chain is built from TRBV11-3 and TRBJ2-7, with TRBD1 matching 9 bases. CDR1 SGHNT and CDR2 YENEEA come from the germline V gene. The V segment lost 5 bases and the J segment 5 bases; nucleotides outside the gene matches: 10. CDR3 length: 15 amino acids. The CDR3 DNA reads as TGTGCCAGCAGCCTTGGGACAGGGCCCTATGACGAGCAGTACTTC. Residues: CASSLGTGPYDEQYF.

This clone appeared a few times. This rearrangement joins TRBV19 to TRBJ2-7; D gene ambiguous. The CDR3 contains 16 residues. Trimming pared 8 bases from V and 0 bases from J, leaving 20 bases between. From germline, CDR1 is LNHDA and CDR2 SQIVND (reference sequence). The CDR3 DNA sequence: TGTGCCAGTCGAAGGCGGCAAATACAGAGCTCCTACGAGCAGTACTTC. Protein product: CASRRRQIQSSYEQYF.

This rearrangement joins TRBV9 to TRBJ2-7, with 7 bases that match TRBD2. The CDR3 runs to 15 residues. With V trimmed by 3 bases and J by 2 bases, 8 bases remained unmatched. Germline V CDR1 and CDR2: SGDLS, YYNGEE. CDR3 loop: CASSEGTTSTYEQYF. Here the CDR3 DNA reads TGTGCCAGCAGCGAAGGGACTACCTCAACCTACGAGCAGTACTTC.

This chain's CDR3 is CASSQGLANNEQFF. The DNA of the CDR3 is TGTGCCAGCTCACAAGGACTAGCGAACAATGAGCAGTTCTTC. This sequence joins TRBV18 and TRBJ2-1, with 9 bases matching TRBD2. The V and J ends lost 4 bases and 5 bases, in that order; junction bases with no gene match: 3. Germline CDR1 reads KGHSH; CDR2 reads LQKENI. The CDR3 sequence is 14 residues long.

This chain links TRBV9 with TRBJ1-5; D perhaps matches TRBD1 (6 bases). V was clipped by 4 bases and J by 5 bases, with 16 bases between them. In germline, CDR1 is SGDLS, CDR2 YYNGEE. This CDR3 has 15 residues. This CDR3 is CASSLDHRAHQPQHF. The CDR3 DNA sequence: TGTGCCAGCAGCTTAGACCACAGGGCCCATCAGCCCCAGCATTTT.

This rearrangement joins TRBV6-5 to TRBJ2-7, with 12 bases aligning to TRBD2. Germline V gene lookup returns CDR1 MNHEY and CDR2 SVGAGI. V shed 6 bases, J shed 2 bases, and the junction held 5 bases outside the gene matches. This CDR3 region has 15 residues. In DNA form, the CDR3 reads TGTGCCAGCAGCCACCTAGCGGGGGGGACCTACGAGCAGTACTTC. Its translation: CASSHLAGGTYEQYF.

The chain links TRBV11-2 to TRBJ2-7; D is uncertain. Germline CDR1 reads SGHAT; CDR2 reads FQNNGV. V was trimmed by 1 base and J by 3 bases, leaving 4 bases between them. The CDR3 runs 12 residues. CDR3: CASSLVNYEQYF. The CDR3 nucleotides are TGTGCCAGCAGCTTAGTTAACTACGAGCAGTACTTC.